This T cell receptor beta chain was sequenced during a study of CD8 T cells in ankylosing spondylitis. General observations from the study: As reported, disease-linked clones showed significant enrichment in matched ankylosing spondylitis synovial fluid.

The sample holds a few counts of this clonotype. No antigen is known for it. One entry per CDR3 protein, called by TCRdb with MiXCR from the 5' RACE reads. The sample yields approximately 13,000 distinct CDR3 sequences, roughly 3% seen once. The sequenced sample consisted of blood, either unsorted or a sorted T cell fraction (not recorded which). The receptor was isolated from a male donor with ankylosing spondylitis or in good health (not recorded which).

The CDR3 DNA sequence: TGTGCCAGCAGCGGACTACAGGGTGAGGCCGAGCAGTACTTC. Encoded protein: CASSGLQGEAEQYF. The chain links TRBV9 to TRBJ2-7, with D perhaps matching TRBD1 (6 bases). Germline-derived CDR1 and CDR2 are SGDLS and YYNGEE. Trimming shortened V by 3 bases and J by 6 bases, and 16 bases separated the two germline ends. This CDR3 comprises 14 residues.